These 24 T cell receptor beta chains share one sample of origin, sequenced in a study of shared clonotypes between healthy human individuals. Some clones are missing from TCRdb's copy, which holds only in-frame ones; the method was immunoSEQ multiplex PCR. Of around 690,000 clones in the sample, around 91% were seen once. Specimen: memory CD8+ T cells from PBMCs. Subset meaning: CD45RO+ cells pooled with CCR7-negative TemRA cells. The receptors shown here come from a man younger than 30 in good health. Some clones in this sample may be carry-over from other donors' samples.

This clone has only one observation. The chain links TRBV7-9 to TRBJ2-1; 9 nucleotides agree with TRBD1. There are 14 residues in the CDR3. CDR1 SEHNR and CDR2 FQNEAQ come from the germline V gene (reference sequence). Germline trimming cut 7 bases from V and 7 bases from J; bases unmatched to any gene: 8. The CDR3 spells CASTGTGLWNEQFF. Written as DNA, the CDR3 is TGTGCCAGCACCGGGACAGGGCTGTGGAATGAGCAGTTCTTC.

The chain is built from TRBV4-3 and TRBJ2-2; D unresolved. V lost 1 base, J lost 4 bases, and 10 bases lay in between. Per germline, CDR1 LGHNA and CDR2 YSLEER. The length of the CDR3 is 15 residues. CDR3: CASSQGLKATGELFF. The CDR3 DNA sequence: TGCGCCAGCAGCCAAGGCCTCAAGGCCACCGGGGAGCTGTTTTTT.

This rearrangement joins TRBV7-9 to TRBJ2-1; no reliable D call. Trimming removed 3 bases from V and 0 bases from J, with 9 bases in between. The length of the CDR3 is 15 residues. CDR1 is SEHNR and CDR2 is FQNEAQ in the germline V gene (reference sequence). As DNA, the CDR3 is TGTGCCAGCAGCTTCTTCGATACCTCCTACAATGAGCAGTTCTTC. It encodes CASSFFDTSYNEQFF.

The rearrangement links TRBV21-1 to TRBJ2-7; TRBD1 is taken as the D call from the table, unchecked against the DNA. TRBV21-1 represents a pseudogene. This CDR3 is 12 amino acids long. CDR3 nucleotides: TGTGCCAGCAACCCGGCAGGGAACGAGCAGTACTTC. It specifies CASNPAGNEQYF.

CDR3 nucleotide sequence: TGTGCCAGCAGCGTAGGCGGAGGGGAGAACACTGAAGCTTTCTTT. Amino acid sequence: CASSVGGGENTEAFF. The chain links TRBV9 to TRBJ1-1; TRBD1 is a possible D gene (5 bases). CDR1 SGDLS and CDR2 YYNGEE come from the germline V gene. Trimming cost V 0 bases and J 1 base, with 10 bases left between them. This CDR3 spans 15 amino acids.

CDR3 coding DNA: TGCGCCAGCAGCTTGGCAACAGGGGCCGGGGAGCTGTTTTTT. The encoded protein is CASSLATGAGELFF. This chain connects TRBV5-1 to TRBJ2-2, with 7 bases aligning to TRBD1. The V and J ends lost 0 bases and 6 bases, in that order; junction bases with no gene match: 2. Germline V lookup: CDR1 SGHRS, CDR2 YFSETQ. The CDR3 totals 14 residues.

The rearrangement uses TRBV7-2 and TRBJ2-7; D call uncertain. Germline V gene sequence: CDR1 SGHTA, CDR2 FQGNSA. The CDR3 covers 12 residues. Deletions cut 5 bases from V and 6 bases from J, with 11 bases between. In DNA, the CDR3 is TGTGCCAGCAGCCCTATTGGGTCCGAGCAGTACTTC. It yields the protein CASSPIGSEQYF.

V is TRBV5-8 and J is TRBJ2-7, with TRBD1 matching over 9 bases. Trimming took 3 bases from V and 3 from J; bases not matched to a gene: 4. The germline CDR1 and CDR2 sequences are SGHTS and YDEGEE. The CDR3 is 14 amino acids. This CDR3 reads CASSWTGDGYEQYF. The CDR3 coding sequence is TGTGCCAGCAGCTGGACAGGGGACGGCTACGAGCAGTACTTC.

The chain combines TRBV10-2 with TRBJ1-2; D call uncertain. Germline V gene lookup returns CDR1 WSHSY and CDR2 SAAADI. V lost 6 bases to trimming and J lost 3 bases, with 11 bases between them. This CDR3 region has 13 residues. CDR3: CASRERSDYGYTF. The CDR3 nucleotides are TGCGCCAGCAGGGAGAGATCGGACTATGGCTACACCTTC.

The genes are TRBV6-6 and TRBJ2-7; weak D call: TRBD1 (6 bases). The V end lost 0 bases, the J end lost 1 base, and 7 bases lay between the germline ends. This CDR3 is 14 amino acids long. The germline gives CDR1 MNHNY, CDR2 SVGAGI (reference sequence). The CDR3 sequence is CASSYSDRSYEQYF. DNA for the CDR3: TGTGCCAGCAGTTACTCGGACAGATCCTACGAGCAGTACTTC.

There are a few counts of this clone. The chain combines TRBV27 with TRBJ2-1; 8 bases are a match to TRBD1. The CDR3 is 18 residues long. Germline CDR1 reads MNHEY; CDR2 reads SMNVEV (reference sequence). V shed 6 bases, J shed 4 bases, and the junction held 17 bases outside the gene matches. DNA of the CDR3: TGTGCCAGCAGACAGGCAGGGGGCGCAAAGAGAGTATACAATGAGCAGTTCTTC. The encoded protein is CASRQAGGAKRVYNEQFF.

The chain links TRBV28 to TRBJ2-5; TRBD1 is a possible D gene (5 bases). The V end was cut by 2 bases, the J end by 2 bases, with 6 bases between. This CDR3 is built from 13 residues. Germline V gives CDR1 MDHEN, CDR2 SYDVKM. CDR3 amino acids: CASSLQGQETQYF. The CDR3 nucleotides read TGTGCCAGCAGTTTACAGGGACAAGAGACCCAGTACTTC.

The chain employs TRBV4-2 and TRBJ1-2; D is unclear. The CDR3 spans 14 residues. Germline loops: CDR1 LGHNA, CDR2 YNFKEQ. V lost 0 bases and J 4 bases, leaving 9 bases between the germline ends. The CDR3 protein is CASSQDHEIYGYTF. The CDR3 DNA follows: TGTGCCAGCAGCCAAGATCACGAGATCTATGGCTACACCTTC.

This chain joins TRBV28 and TRBJ2-2, with unresolved D. Germline CDR1 and CDR2: MDHEN and SYDVKM. This CDR3 has 15 amino acids. The V end lost 1 base, the J end lost 6 bases, and 12 bases lay between the germline ends. The CDR3 protein is CASSLSLSLPGELFF. DNA for the CDR3: TGTGCCAGCAGTTTATCTCTCTCCTTACCCGGGGAGCTGTTTTTT.

The chain links TRBV7-6 to TRBJ2-7, with 10 bases lining up with TRBD1. The CDR3 extends over 14 amino acids. V dropped 5 bases and J dropped 7; count of bases not matched to a gene: 8. Germline CDR1 reads SGHVS; CDR2 reads FNYEAQ. CDR3: CASSEGWGQGEQYF. Here the CDR3 DNA reads TGTGCCAGCAGCGAGGGTTGGGGACAGGGGGAGCAGTACTTC.

The gene calls are TRBV7-9 and TRBJ1-5, with TRBD1 matching 9 bases. Germline trimming cut 5 bases from V and 4 bases from J; bases unmatched to any gene: 3. Germline CDR1 reads SEHNR; CDR2 reads FQNEAQ (reference sequence). CDR3 length: 14 amino acids. The CDR3 coding sequence is TGTGCCAGCAGCGCGGGACAGGGAAATCAGCCCCAGCATTTT. Its protein product is CASSAGQGNQPQHF.

The chain carries TRBV10-2 and TRBJ1-5, with D perhaps TRBD1 (5 bases). The CDR3 is made up of 13 amino acids. Trimming stripped 1 base from V and 4 bases from J, with 5 bases between. Germline V lookup: CDR1 WSHSY, CDR2 SAAADI. The CDR3, as DNA: TGCGCCAGCAGTGAGTGGGGGAATCAGCCCCAGCATTTT. It codes for CASSEWGNQPQHF.

This rearrangement joins TRBV7-9 to TRBJ1-5; no reliable D call. This CDR3 spans 12 amino acids. Germline CDR1 reads SEHNR; CDR2 reads FQNEAQ (reference sequence). V was trimmed by 5 bases and J by 2 bases, leaving 4 bases between them. For the CDR3, the DNA is TGTGCCAGCAGCGACGGCAATCAGCCCCAGCATTTT. Protein product: CASSDGNQPQHF. The complete variable domain, with remaining parts taken from reference TRBV7-9 and TRBJ1-5, reads DTGVSQNPRHKITKRGQNVTFRCDPISEHNRLYWYRQTLGQGPEFLTYFQNEAQLEKSRLLSDRFSAERPKGSFSTLEIQRTEQGDSAMYLCASSDGNQPQHFGDGTRLSIL.

The chain recombines TRBV6-5 with TRBJ2-2; D gene unclear. With 1 base removed from V and 2 bases from J, the gap between germline ends came to 8 bases. From germline, CDR1 is MNHEY and CDR2 SVGAGI. The CDR3 totals 15 residues. The CDR3 bases are TGTGCCAGCAGTTACTTCGGCACCAACACCGGGGAGCTGTTTTTT. It translates to CASSYFGTNTGELFF.

This chain connects TRBV27 to TRBJ2-1; no firm D call. This CDR3 has 11 amino acids. Germline assignment: CDR1 MNHEY and CDR2 SMNVEV (reference sequence). The V and J ends lost 4 bases and 4 bases respectively, with 2 bases between them. The CDR3 spells CASSWYNEQFF. The CDR3 DNA sequence: TGTGCCAGCAGTTGGTACAATGAGCAGTTCTTC.

This chain uses TRBV7-9 with TRBJ2-5, with TRBD1 matching 7 bases. The last part of the DNA fits TRBJ2-7 better; the J call may be wrong. This CDR3 is 16 amino acids long. The germline V gene has CDR1 SEHNR and CDR2 FQNEAQ (reference sequence). CDR3 in amino acids: CASSRIGTANSYEQYF. The CDR3 bases are TGTGCCAGCAGCCGAATCGGGACAGCCAATTCCTACGAGCAGTACTTC.

The gene calls are TRBV6-6 and TRBJ2-7, with a tentative D call TRBD2 (7 bases). The germline gives CDR1 MNHNY, CDR2 SVGAGI (reference sequence). The CDR3 covers 15 residues. Trimming pared 8 bases from V and 3 bases from J, leaving 20 bases between. This CDR3 is CASSRLGGAVYEQYF. The CDR3 DNA sequence: TGTGCCAGCTCCCGCCTTGGGGGGGCCGTCTACGAGCAGTACTTC.

This chain uses TRBV6-5 with TRBJ2-1; D is uncertain. This CDR3 comprises 14 residues. Germline loops: CDR1 MNHEY, CDR2 SVGAGI. With 5 bases removed from V and 8 bases from J, the gap between germline ends came to 16 bases. This CDR3 is CASSADPNGYEQFF. The CDR3 nucleotides read TGTGCCAGCAGTGCCGACCCAAACGGGTATGAGCAGTTCTTC.

V and J are TRBV15 and TRBJ2-1, with 8 bases lining up with TRBD2. Trimming at V came to 3 bases and at J to 5 bases, leaving 12 bases not matched to a gene. The CDR3 runs 17 residues. From germline, CDR1 is LNHNV and CDR2 YYDKDF (reference sequence). CDR3 protein: CATSRILLAEGDNEQFF. The CDR3 DNA reads TGTGCCACCAGCAGGATTCTACTAGCGGAGGGGGACAATGAGCAGTTCTTC.